These T cell receptor beta chains were read from a single sample in a study of T-cell reconstitution after alpha-beta-depleted transplantation in children. TCRdb re-derived calls from the PCR reads in MiXCR, one entry per CDR3 protein. The profile shows about 400,000 distinct CDR3 sequences, roughly 13% of them singletons. This material consisted of PBMCs, taken from the stem cell graft. The receptors originated from a human donor who donated a stem cell graft to a child with Fanconi anemia. Each CDR3 is given with its conserved first and last residue. A D gene is named only where the DNA matches it firmly. Some rows mark clone size as missing; the rest say once, few, many or name a class of expanded clone.

d_call | j_call | v_call | clone_size | cdr3_nt | cdr3_aa
TRBD1 | TRBJ1-2 | TRBV7-2 | NA | TGTGCCAGCAGCCCGAGAGACAGGGACAACTATGGCTACACCTTC | CASSPRDRDNYGYTF
TRBD1 | TRBJ2-1 | TRBV5-1 | many | TGCGCCAGCCAAAAACAGGGGGCCAATGAGCAGTTCTTC | CASQKQGANEQFF
NA | TRBJ2-7 | TRBV10-3 | NA | TGTGCCATTTCTATGGGACGGGGGACCCCTTACGAGCAGTACTTC | CAISMGRGTPYEQYF
NA | TRBJ2-5 | TRBV30 | few | TGTGCCTGGAGTGATCTAGAGACCCAGTACTTC | CAWSDLETQYF
NA | TRBJ2-1 | TRBV3-1 | few | TGTGCCAGCAGCCAAGTAACGAACCAGGAGCAGTTCTTC | CASSQVTNQEQFF
NA | TRBJ2-3 | TRBV4-2 | many | TGTGCCAGCAGCCAAGAACTAGTTAGCACAGATACGCAGTATTTT | CASSQELVSTDTQYF
NA | TRBJ1-2 | TRBV4-3 | many | TGCGCCAGCAGCCCGGGTAAGGGATATGGCTACACCTTC | CASSPGKGYGYTF
NA | TRBJ1-1 | TRBV5-1 | NA | TGCGCCAGCAGCTTGGCGGAGTCCGGAATGAACACTGAAGCTTTCTTT | CASSLAESGMNTEAFF
TRBD1 | TRBJ2-7 | TRBV5-1 | NA | TGCGCCAGCAGCCGTGAGGGGGCCGCTTCCTACTACGAGCAGTACTTC | CASSREGAASYYEQYF
NA | TRBJ2-5 | TRBV6-2/TRBV6-3 | many | TGTGCCAGCAAGACCCTGCAAGAGACCCAGTACTTC | CASKTLQETQYF
NA | TRBJ1-1 | TRBV19 | few | TGTGCCAGTAGTATGGCAGGGTCCACTGAAGCTTTCTTT | CASSMAGSTEAFF
NA | TRBJ2-5 | TRBV12-3/TRBV12-4 | NA | TGTGCCAGCAGTTTCACTAGCCTCCCTGAGACCCAGTACTTC | CASSFTSLPETQYF
NA | TRBJ1-6 | TRBV4-3 | few | TGCGCCAGCAGCCAAACGACAGAGAATTCACCCCTCCACTTT | CASSQTTENSPLHF
TRBD2 | TRBJ2-1 | TRBV4-3 | few | TGCGCCAGCAGCCAAGCTAGCGGGGGGGCCAATGAGCAGTTCTTC | CASSQASGGANEQFF
NA | TRBJ1-2 | TRBV11-2 | NA | TGTGCCAGCAGCTTCGTGGGGGGCAACTATGGCTACACCTTC | CASSFVGGNYGYTF
NA | TRBJ2-6 | TRBV15 | NA | TGTGCCACCAGCAGAGATAAGGTGACTGGGGCCAACGTCCTGACTTTC | CATSRDKVTGANVLTF
NA | TRBJ2-4 | TRBV5-1 | many | TGCGCCAGCAGCCCGAGGGCTGAGGGCATTCAGTACTTC | CASSPRAEGIQYF
NA | TRBJ2-2 | TRBV9 | many | TGTGCCAGCAGCCTCAACCCGGGACAGAACACCGGGGAGCTGTTTTTT | CASSLNPGQNTGELFF
TRBD1 | TRBJ1-2 | TRBV12-3/TRBV12-4 | NA | TGTGCCAGCACCCCCGCGGGACAGGGATTGGGTGGCTACACCTTC | CASTPAGQGLGGYTF
TRBD1 | TRBJ2-1 | TRBV5-1 | NA | TGCGCCAGCCGACCACCCATTTCCGGGACAGGTTACAATGAGCAGTTCTTC | CASRPPISGTGYNEQFF
NA | TRBJ2-3 | TRBV19 | NA | TGTGCCAGTAGTATAGGGGCACGGGATACGCAGTATTTT | CASSIGARDTQYF
TRBD1 | TRBJ1-1 | TRBV6-5 | NA | TGTGCCAGCAGTCCCTTCGAAGGCAGGGGGAATGAAGCTTTCTTT | CASSPFEGRGNEAFF